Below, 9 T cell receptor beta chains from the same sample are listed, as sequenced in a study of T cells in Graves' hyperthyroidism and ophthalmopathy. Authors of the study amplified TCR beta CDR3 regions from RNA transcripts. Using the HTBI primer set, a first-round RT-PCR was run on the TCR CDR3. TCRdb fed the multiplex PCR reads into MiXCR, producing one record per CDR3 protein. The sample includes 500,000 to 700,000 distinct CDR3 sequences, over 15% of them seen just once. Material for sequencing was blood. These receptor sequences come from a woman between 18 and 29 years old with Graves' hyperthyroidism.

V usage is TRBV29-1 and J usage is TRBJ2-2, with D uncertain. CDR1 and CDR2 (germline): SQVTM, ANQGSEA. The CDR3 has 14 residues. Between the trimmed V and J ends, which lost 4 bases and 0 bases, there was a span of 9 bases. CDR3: CSVGSATNTGELFF. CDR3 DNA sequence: TGCAGCGTTGGTTCAGCGACGAACACCGGGGAGCTGTTTTTT.

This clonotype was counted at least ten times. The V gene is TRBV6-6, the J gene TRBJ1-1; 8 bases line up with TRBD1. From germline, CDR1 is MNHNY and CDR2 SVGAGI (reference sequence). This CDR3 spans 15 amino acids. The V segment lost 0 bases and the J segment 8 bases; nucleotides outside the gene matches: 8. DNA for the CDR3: TGTGCCAGCAGTTACTCGATGAGCAGGGGGCCCGAAGCTTTCTTT. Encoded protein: CASSYSMSRGPEAFF.

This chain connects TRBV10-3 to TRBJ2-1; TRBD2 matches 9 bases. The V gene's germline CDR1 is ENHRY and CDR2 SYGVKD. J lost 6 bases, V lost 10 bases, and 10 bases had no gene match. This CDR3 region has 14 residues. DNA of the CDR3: TGTGCCACACAAGCGGGGGGAGTACGCAATGAGCAGTTCTTC. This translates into CATQAGGVRNEQFF.

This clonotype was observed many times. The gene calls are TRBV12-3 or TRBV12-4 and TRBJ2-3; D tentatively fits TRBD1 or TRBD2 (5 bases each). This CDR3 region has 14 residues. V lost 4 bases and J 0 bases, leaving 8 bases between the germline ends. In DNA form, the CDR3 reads TGTGCCAGCAGTTGGGGCGGGAGCACAGATACGCAGTATTTT. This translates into CASSWGGSTDTQYF.

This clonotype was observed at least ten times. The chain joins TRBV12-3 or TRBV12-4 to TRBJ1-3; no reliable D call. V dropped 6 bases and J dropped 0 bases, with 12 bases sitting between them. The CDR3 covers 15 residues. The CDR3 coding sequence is TGTGCCAGCAGGCTAGCCGGAAGCTCTGGAAACACCATATATTTT. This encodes CASRLAGSSGNTIYF.

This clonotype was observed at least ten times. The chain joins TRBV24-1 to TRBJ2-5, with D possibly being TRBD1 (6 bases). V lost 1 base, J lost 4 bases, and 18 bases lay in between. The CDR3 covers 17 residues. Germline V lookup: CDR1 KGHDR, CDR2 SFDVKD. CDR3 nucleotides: TGTGCCACCAGTGATTTCCGGGGAACGGACAGCCGAGAGACCCAGTACTTC. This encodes CATSDFRGTDSRETQYF.

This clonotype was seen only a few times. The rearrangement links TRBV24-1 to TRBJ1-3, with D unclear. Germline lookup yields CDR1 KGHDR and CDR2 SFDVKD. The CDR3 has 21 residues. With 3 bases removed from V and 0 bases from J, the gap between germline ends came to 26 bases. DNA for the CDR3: TGTGCCACCAGTGATCCCTCCCACTCAGGTTACCTCTTAAGCTCTGGAAACACCATATATTTT. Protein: CATSDPSHSGYLLSSGNTIYF.

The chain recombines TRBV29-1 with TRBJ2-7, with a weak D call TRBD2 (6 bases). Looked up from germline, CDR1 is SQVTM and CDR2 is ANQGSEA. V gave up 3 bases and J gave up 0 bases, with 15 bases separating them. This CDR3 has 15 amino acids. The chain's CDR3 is CSVDLEVGGSYEQYF. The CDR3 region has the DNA TGCAGCGTTGACCTGGAGGTGGGAGGCTCCTACGAGCAGTACTTC.

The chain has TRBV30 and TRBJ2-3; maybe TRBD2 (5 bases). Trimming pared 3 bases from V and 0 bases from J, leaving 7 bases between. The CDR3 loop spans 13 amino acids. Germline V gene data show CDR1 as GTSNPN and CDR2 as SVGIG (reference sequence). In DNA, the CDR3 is TGTGCCTGGAGCCGGACTAGCACAGATACGCAGTATTTT. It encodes CAWSRTSTDTQYF. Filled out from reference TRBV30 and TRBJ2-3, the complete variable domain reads SQTIHQWPATLVQPVGSPLSLECTVEGTSNPNLYWYRQAAGRGLQLLFYSVGIGQISSEVPQNLSASRPQDRQFILSSKKLLLSDSGFYLCAWSRTSTDTQYFGPGTRLTVL.